The TCR beta chain described here comes from a study of cytomegalovirus exposure and HLA in healthy donors listed by TCRdb under 2017. About the study as a whole: According to an earlier analysis of 587 of the donors, some 170 million T cells yielded 95 million to 140 million unique TCR beta sequences and 250 to 350 Gb of sequence data. Across roughly 420 genotyped donors of the cohort, an average of about 240,000 unique TCR beta nucleotide sequences per donor were sequenced, and roughly 20% of those sequences were non-productive. A few DR-DQ haplotypes were treated as single units for association and clustering because of strong linkage in the cohort. Every discovery cohort repertoire had been produced on one sequencing platform. The study aimed to test whether signatures of past pathogen exposure could be identified by cataloging public T cell receptors. Using immunosequencing, the study profiled T cell repertoires from 550 to 750 subjects and related those repertoires to cytomegalovirus serostatus. Class I and class II HLA loci were covered by the typing at four-digit resolution. Among the roughly 400 genotyped donors, around 81% belonged to the genetic ancestry cluster associated with self-reported Caucasian donors. An earlier analysis of more than 450 of the donors used high-throughput TCR beta sequencing to judge whether each TCR beta V gene segment behaved as functional or pseudogenic. To predict cytomegalovirus infection status, the study combined high-throughput TCR immunosequencing, statistical association of individual TCRs with disease status, and machine learning. An early release covering approximately 600 HLA-typed donors comprised about 320 gigabases of sequencing data and around 80 million unique TCR sequences. A later genetic analysis took genome-wide SNP genotypes for about 55% of the 666 donors and used that subset as a discovery cohort. In the later analysis, no new phenotypic data were used to find candidate immune exposures; instead, reliance was placed on TCR beta sequences and their occurrence across donors. The number of donors typed differed by locus, with about 629-630 for A, B, C, DRB1 and DQB1, roughly 520 for DQA1, about 610 for DPA1, and some 470 for DPB1. A later analysis re-examined previously published TCR beta repertoires from over 500 donors and added high-resolution HLA genotyping to investigate patterns of TCR occurrence. A separate validation cohort of some 130 different subjects was used in addition to the 666-subject first cohort. Donor age, sex, ethnicity and CMV serostatus were compiled alongside the repertoire data. On the study overall, not on this receptor specifically: According to a later analysis, TCR association rates differed among HLA loci, with DRB1 alleles showing the most associated TCRs and HLA-C alleles showing the fewest. A later analysis reported that several top co-occurrence clusters appeared linked to parvovirus B19, influenza, CMV and Epstein-Barr virus. The presence/absence analyses assumed that sequencing depth was roughly uniform across donors, and that assumption may not be true. In a later analysis, HLA-associated TCR beta chains were found to be more clonally expanded and to have lower generation probabilities than equally common non-associated chains. In an earlier analysis of approximately 590 of the donors, most TCR beta V segments appeared in productive rearrangements about 87% or about 30% of the time, broadly matching IMGT annotations. A later analysis found that most CMV-associated TCR beta chains appeared HLA-restricted, with HLA associations seemingly driven largely by CMV exposure. The classifier was reported to diagnose cytomegalovirus status with high specificity and sensitivity in both the original and validation cohorts. A later genetic analysis reported fewer N-insertions in productive TCRs among donors in an Asian-associated ancestry cluster than the roughly 620-donor mean. Some IMGT-functional V segments, including TRBV6-2 and TRBV6-3, could not be told apart with the 87-base-pair reads, so those segments were excluded. The study gave a list of under 200 TCR beta chains associated with cytomegalovirus. A later genetic analysis associated a missense DCLRE1C variant with V-gene and J-gene trimming of TCR beta chains, and an independent cohort replicated the association. This cohort had only TCR beta chains sequenced, and the lack of alpha or paired-chain data limited which features could be detected. A group of highly shared sequence variants was considered likely to be a technical artifact of the sequencing pipeline. Across donors, most TCR sequences were observed very rarely, whereas some public TCRs were present in many individuals. CMV serostatus was the only immune exposure information available for the cohort. Because HLA typing was missing for some donors at each locus, association tests included only the typed subset. Linkage disequilibrium might explain the correlated functional status among segregating V segments, but an unknown experimental factor could not be ruled out. When HLA alleles, especially DR and DQ, strongly co-occurred, TCR associations were difficult to assign to individual alleles. In vitro tests confirmed that three of the cytomegalovirus-associated TCR beta chains recognize cytomegalovirus antigens. A later analysis associated 15,000 to 20,000 TCR beta sequences with specific HLA alleles at a false discovery rate of 0.05. A further reported finding was that TCR beta sequences accurately predicted the HLA-A and HLA-B alleles for most subjects in the first cohort. The authors suggested that the approach could potentially be extended to other disease states and immunological phenotypes. The earlier analysis of around 600 of the donors excluded 15 to 20 rarely observed V segments, including chromosome 9 orphons, because counts were too low.

The cohort comprised more than 550 healthy bone marrow donors. Cohort members were all nominally healthy when sampled, although unrecorded immune exposures were likely present. The donor tested CMV seropositive and was one of the 289 seropositive cohort members. A peripheral blood sample was provided by each donor, and peripheral blood mononuclear cells were used for TCR beta sequencing. Genomic DNA extraction from the blood cell samples was performed with the Qiagen DNeasy Blood Extraction Kit. The germline V gene encodes CDR1 MNHEY and CDR2 SMNVEV (reference sequence). CDR3 length: 13 amino acids, cysteine to phenylalanine. Only the CDR3 region is kept as DNA, spanning 39 bases read in frame from base 1. The V and J ends are trimmed by 5 bases and 2 bases, leaving 10 bases between them. Preparation of the library involved the immunoSEQ multiplex PCR assay. For the multiplex PCR, a mixture combining 60 forward primers for TCR Vbeta segments and 13 reverse primers for TCR Jbeta segments was used. The CDR3 region of rearranged TCR beta genes was amplified from genomic DNA by a multiplex PCR assay. The Illumina HiSeq System was used to sequence the amplified TCR beta libraries as 87-base-pair reads. Concerning the study's data processing: A later analysis counted about 82 million unique TCR beta chains across the 600 to 850 repertoires, and approximately 11 million of these chains were shared by at least two donors. Raw reads were error-corrected and collapsed into unique sequences by a nearest-neighbor algorithm in which closely related sequences were merged to remove PCR and sequencing errors. CDR3 sequences were aligned to IMGT reference sequences to assign V, D and J gene segments. For a sequence to be retained, a match of at least six nucleotides to both a V gene segment and a J gene segment was required. Rearrangements were called productive when the CDR3 lacked stop codons and stayed in frame with V and J; all others were non-productive. Following IMGT convention, CDR3 was defined as the stretch from the second conserved V-encoded cysteine to the conserved J-encoded phenylalanine. The earlier analysis of 587 of the donors excluded sequences that lacked an unambiguous match to a single V gene segment. In an earlier analysis of 587 of the donors, a V segment was called functional when productive rearrangements were above 56.7%, and segregating when the standard deviation between donors exceeded 5%. To diagnose cytomegalovirus status from the catalog of TCR beta chain sequences, a statistical classification framework was built. V and J gene assignment, in a later analysis, came from comparing TCR nucleotide sequences with IMGT/GENE-DB human TR gene sequences. Using the TCRdist pipeline, a later analysis assigned CDR3 sequences along with most-parsimonious VDJ recombination scenarios. A later analysis defined each TCR beta chain by its CDR3 amino acid sequence plus V-gene family, and excluded reads lacking a unique V-gene family. To address suspected cross-contamination and a sequencing artifact, a later analysis removed 592 highly shared, low-generation-probability nucleotide sequences. A later analysis calculated a clonal expansion index for each public chain from normalized within-repertoire ranks of inferred template counts. In a later analysis, generation probabilities were computed with a VDJ recombination model fitted to out-of-frame rearrangements, and the resulting probabilities were checked against IGoR. Hypergeometric tests were used in a later analysis to score TCR-TCR, TCR-HLA and TCR-CMV co-occurrence, with a repertoire-size bias correction applied to the TCR pairs. A later analysis estimated false discovery rates by permuting HLA or CMV assignments 20 times. A later analysis grouped co-occurring TCRs with DBSCAN, adding TCRdist sequence similarity when clustering within HLA-allele-positive subsets. Repertoires with fewer than 30,000 or more than 120,000 public chains, plus five repertoires with anomalous nucleotide sharing, were excluded from co-occurrence clustering. TCRdb limited this immuneACCESS table to in-frame rearrangements with V and J called. A share of clones is missing; checked studies link under half to unresolved V genes, and the rest is unexplained. The D gene and trimming were derived from the DNA, and the V and J assignments and clone size from that table. This sample lists 150,000 to 250,000 clones; 75% to 85% were detected once. Together, the top ten hold 5.5% to 7.5% of the sample.

This clone was seen just once. Its antigen has not been determined. No base quality values were provided; no much bigger clone lies one nucleotide off. This sample includes further DNA sequences coding for the same CDR3. This TCR derives from a woman between 50 and 59 years old in good health and CMV-seropositive. The sequence links TRBV27 to TRBJ2-7; the best D guess is TRBD1, with 6 bases matching. The specimen was PBMCs. The CDR3 amino acid sequence is: CASSLGQTYEQYF. The DNA sequence follows: TGTGCCAGCAGTCTCGGACAGACCTACGAGCAGTACTTC.